The present T cell receptor (beta chain) was sequenced within a study of blood T cell repertoires in COVID-19. The wider study: Whether acute or convalescent, the COVID-19 samples came from the United States, Italy and Spain. In each case, the material was cDNA or gDNA derived from T cells, B-cell-depleted T cells, or PBMCs.

Assay used: immunoSEQ multiplex PCR; TCRdb lists only in-frame clones, some missing. The table shows 150,000 or so clones, with about 84% occurring only once. The CDR3 length is 12 residues. In germline, CDR1 is SGHKS, CDR2 YYEKEE (reference sequence). V was cut by 2 bases and J by 4 bases, with 6 bases left in between. Which cohort a participant joined came from the clinical history participants gave. This rearrangement joins TRBV5-5 to TRBJ1-2; D uncertain. The sequencing input was PBMCs or T cells enriched from blood (not recorded which). The TCR was taken from a man aged 50 to 60 who had recovered from COVID-19. The CDR3 nucleotides are TGTGCCAGCAGCTTAGGCGGCTATGGCTACACCTTC. This gives the protein CASSLGGYGYTF.